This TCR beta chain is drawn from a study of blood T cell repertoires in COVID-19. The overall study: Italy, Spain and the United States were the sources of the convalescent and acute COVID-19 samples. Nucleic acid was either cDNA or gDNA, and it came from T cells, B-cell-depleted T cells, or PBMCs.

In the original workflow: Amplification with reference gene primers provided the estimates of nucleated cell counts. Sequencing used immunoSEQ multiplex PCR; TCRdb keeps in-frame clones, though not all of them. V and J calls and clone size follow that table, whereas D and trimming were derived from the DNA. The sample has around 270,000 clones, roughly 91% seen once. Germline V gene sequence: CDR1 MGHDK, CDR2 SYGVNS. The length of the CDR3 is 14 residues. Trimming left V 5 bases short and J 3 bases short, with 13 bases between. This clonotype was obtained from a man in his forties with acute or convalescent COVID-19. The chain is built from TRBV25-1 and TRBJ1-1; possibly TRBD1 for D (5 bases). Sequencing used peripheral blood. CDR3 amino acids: CASSKGGVDTEAFF. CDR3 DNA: TGTGCCAGCAGTAAGGGAGGGGTCGACACTGAAGCTTTCTTT.